This T cell receptor beta chain was profiled in a study of cytomegalovirus exposure and HLA in healthy donors. Study conclusions and caveats: A few chains linked to CMV were shown in vitro to be specific for CMV antigens.

Per the germline V gene, CDR1 is MNHNS and CDR2 is SASEGT. The CDR3 covers 11 residues. Deletions cut 6 bases from V and 8 bases from J, with 11 bases between. Measured with immunoSEQ multiplex PCR; TCRdb has only the in-frame clones, and not every one. This sample has under 200,000 clones, with approximately 89% found just once. Comment on this clone: Its antigen is unidentified.

The chain joins TRBV6-1 to TRBJ2-7; tentative D call: TRBD2 (6 bases). The receptor was derived from a man aged 18-30 years in good health and CMV-seropositive. The sample consisted of PBMCs. The CDR3 sequence is CASSQGLKQYF. In DNA form, the CDR3 reads TGTGCCAGCAGCCAAGGACTAAAGCAGTACTTC.